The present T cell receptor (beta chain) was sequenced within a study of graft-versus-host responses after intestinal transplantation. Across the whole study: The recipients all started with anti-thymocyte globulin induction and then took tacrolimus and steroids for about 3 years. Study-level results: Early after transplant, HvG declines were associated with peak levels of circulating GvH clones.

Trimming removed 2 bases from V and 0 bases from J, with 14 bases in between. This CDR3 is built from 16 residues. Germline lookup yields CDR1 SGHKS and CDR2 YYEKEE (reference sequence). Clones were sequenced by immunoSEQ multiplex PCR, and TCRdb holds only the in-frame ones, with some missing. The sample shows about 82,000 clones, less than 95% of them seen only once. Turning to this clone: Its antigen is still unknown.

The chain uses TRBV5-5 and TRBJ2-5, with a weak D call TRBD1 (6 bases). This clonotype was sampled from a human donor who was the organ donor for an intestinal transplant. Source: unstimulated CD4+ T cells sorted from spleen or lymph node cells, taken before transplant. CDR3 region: CASSFLGTPYQETQYF. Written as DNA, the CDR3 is TGTGCCAGCAGCTTTTTGGGGACACCGTACCAAGAGACCCAGTACTTC. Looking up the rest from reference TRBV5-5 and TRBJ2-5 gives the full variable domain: DAGVTQSPTHLIKTRGQQVTLRCSPISGHKSVSWYQQVLGQGPQFIFQYYEKEERGRGNFPDRFSARQFPNYSSELNVNALLLGDSALYLCASSFLGTPYQETQYFGPGTRLLVL.